This T cell receptor beta chain was captured by sequencing in a study of identical twins. TCRdb reanalysed the 5' RACE reads using MiXCR and keeps one entry per CDR3 protein. Of 450,000 or so distinct CDR3 sequences listed, more than 13% are singletons. This CDR3 contains 17 residues. The V gene's germline CDR1 is KGHDR and CDR2 SFDVKD. The J segment lost 4 bases and the V segment lost 3 bases, leaving 5 bases of the junction unmatched. Broader study findings: Diverse VJ usage suggested most zero-insertion clonotypes were not invariant T cells.

Turning to this clonotype: Its antigen is unidentified.

The sample also formed part of further work on yellow fever vaccine responses in identical twins.

The sample consisted of CD4+ T cells sorted from blood. The sequence was collected from a woman aged 18-29 years in good health. V usage is TRBV24-1 and J usage is TRBJ2-1; 13 bases match TRBD2. The CDR3 DNA follows: TGTGCCACCAGTGATCGATCGGGACTAGCGGGGTACAATGAGCAGTTCTTC. Translating gives CATSDRSGLAGYNEQFF.